Listed below are T cell receptor beta chains from one sample, sequenced in a study of OX40 agonist ivuxolimab in advanced cancers. Sequenced by immunoSEQ multiplex PCR; TCRdb stores in-frame clones only, minus some. The data show around 75,000 clones, approximately 80% seen once. The material sequenced was CD4+ or CD8+ T cells sorted from blood, taken in a trial of the OX40 agonist ivuxolimab. The receptors here all came from an adult with an advanced solid tumor such as melanoma, head and neck, liver or kidney cancer. CDR3s leave out the opening cysteine and the closing phenylalanine or tryptophan. The D gene is left open where the match is weak.

V gene: TRBV6-5; J gene: TRBJ1-2; D gene: TRBD1; CDR3 protein: ASGRTGLYGYT
V gene: TRBV7-9; J gene: TRBJ2-3; D gene: TRBD1; CDR3 protein: ASSSTGTVTDTQY
V gene: TRBV18; J gene: TRBJ1-2; D gene: TRBD1; CDR3 protein: ASSPPITGGGYGYT
V gene: TRBV15; J gene: TRBJ2-5; D gene: TRBD1; CDR3 protein: ATSTIGQGKETQY
V gene: TRBV5-4; J gene: TRBJ2-3; D gene: .; CDR3 protein: ASSLVWTDTQY
V gene: TRBV5-6; J gene: TRBJ2-5; D gene: .; CDR3 protein: ASSERQGPLQETQY
V gene: TRBV7-2; J gene: TRBJ1-1; D gene: .; CDR3 protein: ASSMTTNTEAF
V gene: TRBV6-1; J gene: TRBJ1-5; D gene: .; CDR3 protein: ASSANRVYSNQPQH
V gene: TRBV7-8; J gene: TRBJ2-2; D gene: .; CDR3 protein: ASSLRDLASRLNTGELF
V gene: TRBV28; J gene: TRBJ1-1; D gene: .; CDR3 protein: ASRVEVFTEAF
V gene: TRBV18; J gene: TRBJ1-5; D gene: .; CDR3 protein: ASSPGAPTLAFSNQPQH